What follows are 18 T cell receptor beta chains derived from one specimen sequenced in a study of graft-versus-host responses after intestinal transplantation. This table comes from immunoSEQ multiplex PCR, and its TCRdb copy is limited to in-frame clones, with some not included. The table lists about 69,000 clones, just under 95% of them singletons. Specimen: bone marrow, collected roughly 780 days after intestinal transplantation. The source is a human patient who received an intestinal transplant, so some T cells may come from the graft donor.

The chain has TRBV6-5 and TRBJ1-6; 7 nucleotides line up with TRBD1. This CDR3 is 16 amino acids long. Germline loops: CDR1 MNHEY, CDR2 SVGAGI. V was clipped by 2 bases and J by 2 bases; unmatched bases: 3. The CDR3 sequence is CASSYKGAPYNSPLHF. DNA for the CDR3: TGTGCCAGCAGTTACAAGGGGGCCCCCTATAATTCACCCCTCCACTTT.

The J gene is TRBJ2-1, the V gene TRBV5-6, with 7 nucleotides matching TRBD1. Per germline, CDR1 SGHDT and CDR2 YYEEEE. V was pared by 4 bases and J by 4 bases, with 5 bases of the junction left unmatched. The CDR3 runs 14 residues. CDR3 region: CASSGGQTYNEQFF. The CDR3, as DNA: TGTGCCAGCAGCGGGGGACAGACTTACAATGAGCAGTTCTTC.

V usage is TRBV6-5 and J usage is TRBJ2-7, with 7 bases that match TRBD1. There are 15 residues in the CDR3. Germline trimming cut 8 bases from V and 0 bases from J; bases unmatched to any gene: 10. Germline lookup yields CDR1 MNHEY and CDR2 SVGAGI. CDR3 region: CASGTGESSSYEQYF. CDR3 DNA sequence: TGTGCCAGCGGAACAGGGGAGTCGAGCTCCTACGAGCAGTACTTC.

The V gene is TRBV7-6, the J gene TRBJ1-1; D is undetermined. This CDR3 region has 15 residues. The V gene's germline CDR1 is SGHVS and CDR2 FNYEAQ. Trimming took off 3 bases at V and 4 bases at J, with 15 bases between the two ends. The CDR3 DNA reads TGTGCCAGCAGCTTGCAGACAAGTCCCGGCACTGAAGCTTTCTTT. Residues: CASSLQTSPGTEAFF.

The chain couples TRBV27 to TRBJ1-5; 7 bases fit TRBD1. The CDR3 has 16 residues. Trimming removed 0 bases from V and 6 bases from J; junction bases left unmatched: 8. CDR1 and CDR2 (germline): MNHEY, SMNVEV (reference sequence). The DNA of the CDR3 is TGTGCCAGCAGTTTATCCCCGGACAGGTGGGGTCAGCCCCAGCATTTT. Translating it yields CASSLSPDRWGQPQHF.

This CDR3 is CTSSRGSNEKLFF. The CDR3 DNA follows: TGCACCAGCAGCCGCGGTTCTAATGAAAAACTGTTTTTT. This chain connects TRBV1 to TRBJ1-4. TRBV1 is recorded as a pseudogene. The CDR3 is 13 residues long.

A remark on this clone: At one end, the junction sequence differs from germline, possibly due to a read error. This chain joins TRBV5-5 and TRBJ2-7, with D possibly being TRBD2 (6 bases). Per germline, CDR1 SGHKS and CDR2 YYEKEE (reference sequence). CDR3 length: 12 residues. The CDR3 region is CASSLLWDSVDF. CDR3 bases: TGTGCCAGCAGCTTGTTGTGGGACTCCGTCGACTTC.

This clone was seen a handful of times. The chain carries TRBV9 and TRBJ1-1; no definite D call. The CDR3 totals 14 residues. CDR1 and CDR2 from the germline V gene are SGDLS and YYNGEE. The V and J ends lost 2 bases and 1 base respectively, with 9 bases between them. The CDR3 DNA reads TGTGCCAGCAGCGTGCAGGATCAGAACACTGAAGCTTTCTTT. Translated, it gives CASSVQDQNTEAFF.

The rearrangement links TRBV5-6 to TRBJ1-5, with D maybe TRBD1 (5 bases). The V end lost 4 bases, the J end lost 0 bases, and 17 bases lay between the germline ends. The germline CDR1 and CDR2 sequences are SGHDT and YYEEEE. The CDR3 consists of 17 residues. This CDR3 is CASSHGYGTYSNQPQHF. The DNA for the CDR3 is TGTGCCAGCAGCCACGGCTACGGGACTTATAGCAATCAGCCCCAGCATTTT. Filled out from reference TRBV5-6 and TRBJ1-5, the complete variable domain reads DAGVTQSPTHLIKTRGQQVTLRCSPKSGHDTVSWYQQALGQGPQFIFQYYEEEERQRGNFPDRFSGHQFPNYSSELNVNALLLGDSALYLCASSHGYGTYSNQPQHFGDGTRLSIL.

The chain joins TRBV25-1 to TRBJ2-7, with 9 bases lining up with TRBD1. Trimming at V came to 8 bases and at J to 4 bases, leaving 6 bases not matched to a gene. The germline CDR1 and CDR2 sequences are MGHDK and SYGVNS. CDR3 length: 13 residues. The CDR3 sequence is CASDTGGGYEQYF. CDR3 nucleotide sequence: TGTGCCAGCGACACAGGGGGCGGTTACGAGCAGTACTTC.

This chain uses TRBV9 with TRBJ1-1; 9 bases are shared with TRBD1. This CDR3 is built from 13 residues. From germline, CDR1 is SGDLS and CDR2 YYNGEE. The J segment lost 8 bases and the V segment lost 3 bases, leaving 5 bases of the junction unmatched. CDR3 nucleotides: TGTGCCAGCAGCGAGGGAGACAGGGGGGAAGCTTTCTTT. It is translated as CASSEGDRGEAFF. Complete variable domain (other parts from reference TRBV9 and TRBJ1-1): DSGVTQTPKHLITATGQRVTLRCSPRSGDLSVYWYQQSLDQGLQFLIQYYNGEERAKGNILERFSAQQFPDLHSELNLSSLELGDSALYFCASSEGDRGEAFFGQGTRLTVV.

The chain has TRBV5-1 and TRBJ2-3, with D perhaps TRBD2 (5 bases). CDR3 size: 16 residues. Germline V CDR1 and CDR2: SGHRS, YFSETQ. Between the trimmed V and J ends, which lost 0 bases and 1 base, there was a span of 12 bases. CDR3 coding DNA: TGCGCCAGCAGCTTGGCATCGGACTTCCGCACAGATACGCAGTATTTT. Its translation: CASSLASDFRTDTQYF.

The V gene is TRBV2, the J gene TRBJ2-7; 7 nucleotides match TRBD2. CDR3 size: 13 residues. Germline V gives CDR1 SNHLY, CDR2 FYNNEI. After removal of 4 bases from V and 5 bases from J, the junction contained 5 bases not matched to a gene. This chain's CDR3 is CASSGPGGHEQYF. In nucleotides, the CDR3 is TGTGCCAGCAGTGGGCCGGGAGGTCACGAGCAGTACTTC.

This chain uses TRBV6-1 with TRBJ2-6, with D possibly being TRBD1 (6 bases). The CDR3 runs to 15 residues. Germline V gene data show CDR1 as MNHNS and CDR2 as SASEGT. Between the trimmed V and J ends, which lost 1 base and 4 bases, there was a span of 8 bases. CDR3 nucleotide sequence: TGTGCCAGCAGTGAAGTTCAGGGGGGGGCCAACGTCCTGACTTTC. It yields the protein CASSEVQGGANVLTF.

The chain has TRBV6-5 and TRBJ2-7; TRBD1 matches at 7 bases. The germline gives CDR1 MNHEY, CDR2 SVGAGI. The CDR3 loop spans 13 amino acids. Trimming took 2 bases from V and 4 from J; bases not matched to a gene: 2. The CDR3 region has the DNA TGTGCCAGCAGTTACGACAGGGCGTACGAGCAGTACTTC. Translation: CASSYDRAYEQYF.

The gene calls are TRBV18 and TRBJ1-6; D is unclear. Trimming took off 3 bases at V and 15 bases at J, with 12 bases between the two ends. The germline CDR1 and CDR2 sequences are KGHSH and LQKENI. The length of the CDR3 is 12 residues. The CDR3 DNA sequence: TGTGCCAGCTCACCTGAGGTGCTCAACCTCCACTTT. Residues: CASSPEVLNLHF.

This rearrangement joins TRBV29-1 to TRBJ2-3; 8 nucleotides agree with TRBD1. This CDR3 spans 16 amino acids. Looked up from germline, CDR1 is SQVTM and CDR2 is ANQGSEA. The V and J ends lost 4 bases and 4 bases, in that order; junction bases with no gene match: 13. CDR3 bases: TGCAGCGTTGCGGACTTGACAGGGGTTGGGGCAGATACGCAGTATTTT. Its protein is CSVADLTGVGADTQYF.

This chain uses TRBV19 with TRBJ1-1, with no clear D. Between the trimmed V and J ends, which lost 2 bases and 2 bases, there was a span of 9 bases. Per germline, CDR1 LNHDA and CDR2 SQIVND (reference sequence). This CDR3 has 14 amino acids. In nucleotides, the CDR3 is TGTGCCAGTAGTATATCCTTGGGAAACACTGAAGCTTTCTTT. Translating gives CASSISLGNTEAFF.